This T cell receptor beta chain was recovered during a study of blood T cell repertoires in COVID-19. Here immunoSEQ multiplex PCR was the method, and the copy in TCRdb shows in-frame clones only, minus some. The sample has more than 65,000 clones; around 80% are singletons. With 4 bases removed from V and 4 bases from J, the gap between germline ends came to 15 bases. This CDR3 is 14 amino acids long. Germline CDR1 SGHKS, CDR2 YYEKEE (reference sequence). The rearrangement uses TRBV5-5 and TRBJ2-7; D gene ambiguous. The material sequenced was peripheral blood. The receptor was isolated from a human donor in a cohort sampled during active COVID-19. The CDR3 sequence: CASSKTPGVYEQYF. The CDR3 bases are TGTGCCAGCAGCAAGACCCCCGGAGTTTACGAGCAGTACTTC. The whole variable domain, filled in from reference TRBV5-5 and TRBJ2-7, reads DAGVTQSPTHLIKTRGQQVTLRCSPISGHKSVSWYQQVLGQGPQFIFQYYEKEERGRGNFPDRFSARQFPNYSSELNVNALLLGDSALYLCASSKTPGVYEQYFGPGTRLTVT.